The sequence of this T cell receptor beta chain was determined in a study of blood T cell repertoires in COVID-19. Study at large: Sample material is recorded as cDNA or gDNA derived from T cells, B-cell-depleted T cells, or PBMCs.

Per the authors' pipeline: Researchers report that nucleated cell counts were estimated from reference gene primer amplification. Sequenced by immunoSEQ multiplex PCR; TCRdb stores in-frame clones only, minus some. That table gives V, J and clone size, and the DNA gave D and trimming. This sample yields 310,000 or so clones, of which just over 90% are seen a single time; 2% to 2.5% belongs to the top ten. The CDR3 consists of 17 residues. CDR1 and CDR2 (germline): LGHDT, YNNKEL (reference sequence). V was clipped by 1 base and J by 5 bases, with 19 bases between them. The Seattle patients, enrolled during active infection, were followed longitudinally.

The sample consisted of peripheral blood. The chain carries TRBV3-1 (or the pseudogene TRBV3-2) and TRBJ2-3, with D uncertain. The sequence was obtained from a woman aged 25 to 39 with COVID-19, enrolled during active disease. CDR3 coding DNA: TGTGCCAGCAGCCAAGGGATCCTAGGCCTCGGCCGAGATACGCAGTATTTT. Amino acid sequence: CASSQGILGLGRDTQYF.